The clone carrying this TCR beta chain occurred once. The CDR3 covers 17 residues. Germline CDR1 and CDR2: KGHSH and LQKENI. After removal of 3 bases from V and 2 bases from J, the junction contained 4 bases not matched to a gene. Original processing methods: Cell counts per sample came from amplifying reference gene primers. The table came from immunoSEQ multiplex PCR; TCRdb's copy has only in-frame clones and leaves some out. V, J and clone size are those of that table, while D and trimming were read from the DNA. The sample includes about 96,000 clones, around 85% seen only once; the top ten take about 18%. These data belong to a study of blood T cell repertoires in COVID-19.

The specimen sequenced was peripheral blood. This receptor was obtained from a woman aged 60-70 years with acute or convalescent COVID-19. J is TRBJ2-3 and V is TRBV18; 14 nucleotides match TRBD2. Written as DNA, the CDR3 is TGTGCCAGCTCACCTGGGACTAGCGGGGGTTTCACAGATACGCAGTATTTT. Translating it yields CASSPGTSGGFTDTQYF.